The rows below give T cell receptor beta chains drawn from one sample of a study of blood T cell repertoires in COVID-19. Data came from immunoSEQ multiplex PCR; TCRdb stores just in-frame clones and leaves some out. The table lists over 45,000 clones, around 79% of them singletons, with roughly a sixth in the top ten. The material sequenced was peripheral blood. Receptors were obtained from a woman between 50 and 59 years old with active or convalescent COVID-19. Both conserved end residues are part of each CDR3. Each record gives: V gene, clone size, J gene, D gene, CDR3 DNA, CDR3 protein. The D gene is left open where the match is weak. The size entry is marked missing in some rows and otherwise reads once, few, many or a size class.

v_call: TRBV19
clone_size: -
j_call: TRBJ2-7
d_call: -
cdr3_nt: TGTGCCAGTAGTATAGGCCGAGGGGGCTACGAGCAGTACTTC
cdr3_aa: CASSIGRGGYEQYF

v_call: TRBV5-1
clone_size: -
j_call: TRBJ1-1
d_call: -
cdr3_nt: TGCGCCAGCAGAACGTCGGGGGTCGCTGAAGCTTTCTTT
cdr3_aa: CASRTSGVAEAFF

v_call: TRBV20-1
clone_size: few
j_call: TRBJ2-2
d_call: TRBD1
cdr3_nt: TGCAGTGCTAGTCCCGGGACAGGGGATGCCGGGGAGCTGTTTTTT
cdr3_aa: CSASPGTGDAGELFF

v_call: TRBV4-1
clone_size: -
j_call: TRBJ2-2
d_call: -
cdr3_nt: TGCGCCAGTCGGAGGGGGCCCGCGAACACCGGGGAGCTGTTTTTT
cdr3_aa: CASRRGPANTGELFF

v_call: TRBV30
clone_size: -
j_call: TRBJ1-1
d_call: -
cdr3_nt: TGTGCCTGGAGGCAGGGAGGGGACACTGAAGCTTTCTTT
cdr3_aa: CAWRQGGDTEAFF

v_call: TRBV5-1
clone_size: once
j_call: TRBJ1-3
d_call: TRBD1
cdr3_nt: TGCGCCAGCAGCTTGGAGGGACAGAGAAACACCATATATTTT
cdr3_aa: CASSLEGQRNTIYF

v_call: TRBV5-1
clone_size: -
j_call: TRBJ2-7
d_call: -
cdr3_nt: TGCGCCAGCGACAACTACGAGCAGTACTTC
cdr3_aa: CASDNYEQYF

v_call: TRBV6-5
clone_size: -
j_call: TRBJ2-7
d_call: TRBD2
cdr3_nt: TGTGCCAGCAGACTCGAGACTAGCACCTACGAGCAGTACTTC
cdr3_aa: CASRLETSTYEQYF

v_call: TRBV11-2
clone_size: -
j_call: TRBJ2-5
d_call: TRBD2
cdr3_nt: TGTGCCAGCAGCTTTGGCGGGGGAGAGACCCAGTACTTC
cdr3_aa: CASSFGGGETQYF

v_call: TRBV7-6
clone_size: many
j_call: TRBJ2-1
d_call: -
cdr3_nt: TGTGCCAGCAGCTCGGGGTCTGGCAGGGGTAATGAGCAGTTCTTC
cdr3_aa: CASSSGSGRGNEQFF

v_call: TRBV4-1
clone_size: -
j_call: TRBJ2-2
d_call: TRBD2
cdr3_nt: TGCGCCAGCAGCCAAGAACCGGGAGGGCCCCTCACCGGGGAGCTGTTTTTT
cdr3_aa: CASSQEPGGPLTGELFF

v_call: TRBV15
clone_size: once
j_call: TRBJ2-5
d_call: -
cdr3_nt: TGTGCCACCAGCAGAGCAGGTAACGACCAAGAGACCCAGTACTTC
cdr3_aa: CATSRAGNDQETQYF

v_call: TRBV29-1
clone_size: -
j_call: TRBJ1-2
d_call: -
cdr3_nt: TGCAGCGTCCGGCAATCACAGGGAGTCGACTATGGCTACACCTTC
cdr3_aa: CSVRQSQGVDYGYTF

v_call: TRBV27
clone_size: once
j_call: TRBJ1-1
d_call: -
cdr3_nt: TGTGCCAGCAGTTTGGGGAGGGGCACTGAAGCTTTCTTT
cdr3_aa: CASSLGRGTEAFF

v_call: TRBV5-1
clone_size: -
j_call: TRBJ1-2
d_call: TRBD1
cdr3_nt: TGCGCCAGCAGCTTAATCGGAGGACAGGTTAACTATGGCTACACCTTC
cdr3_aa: CASSLIGGQVNYGYTF

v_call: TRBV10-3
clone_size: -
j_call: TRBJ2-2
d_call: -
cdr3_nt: TGTGCCATCATGGACACTCTACGACCCGGGGAGCTGTTTTTT
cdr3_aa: CAIMDTLRPGELFF

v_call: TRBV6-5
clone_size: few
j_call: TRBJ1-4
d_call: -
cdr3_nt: TGTGCCAGCAGATTTCAGGGGTGGACTAATGAAAAACTGTTTTTT
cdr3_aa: CASRFQGWTNEKLFF

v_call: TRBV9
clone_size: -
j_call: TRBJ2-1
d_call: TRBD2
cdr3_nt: TGTGCCAGCAGCGTAGTGGTGGGAGGGTACAATGAGCAGTTCTTC
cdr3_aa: CASSVVVGGYNEQFF